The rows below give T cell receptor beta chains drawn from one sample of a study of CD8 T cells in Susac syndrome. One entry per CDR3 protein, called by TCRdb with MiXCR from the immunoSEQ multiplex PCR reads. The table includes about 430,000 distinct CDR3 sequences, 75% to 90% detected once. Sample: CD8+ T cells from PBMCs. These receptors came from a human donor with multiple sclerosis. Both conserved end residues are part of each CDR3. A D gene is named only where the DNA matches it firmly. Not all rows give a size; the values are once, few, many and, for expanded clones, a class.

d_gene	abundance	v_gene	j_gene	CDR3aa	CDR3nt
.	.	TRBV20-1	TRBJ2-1	CSARAGSSGYNEQFF	TGCAGTGCTAGAGCAGGCTCCTCAGGATACAATGAGCAGTTCTTC
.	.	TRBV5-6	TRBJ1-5	CASSLGRAGNQPQHF	TGTGCCAGCAGCTTGGGGAGGGCAGGTAATCAGCCCCAGCATTTT
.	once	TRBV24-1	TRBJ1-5	CATSETGSSQPQHF	TGTGCCACCAGTGAAACAGGGTCAAGTCAGCCCCAGCATTTT
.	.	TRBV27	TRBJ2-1	CASSFLSEQFF	TGTGCCAGCAGTTTTCTCTCTGAGCAGTTCTTC
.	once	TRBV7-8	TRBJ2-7	CASSSGTPPWQYF	TGTGCCAGCAGCTCCGGGACTCCACCTTGGCAGTACTTC
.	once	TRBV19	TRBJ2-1	CASSPGAQGPNEQFF	TGTGCCAGTAGCCCGGGGGCGCAGGGTCCCAATGAGCAGTTCTTC
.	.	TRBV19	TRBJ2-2	CASRWGYTGELFF	TGTGCCAGTAGGTGGGGGTACACCGGGGAGCTGTTTTTT
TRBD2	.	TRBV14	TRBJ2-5	CASSWDLAEQETQYF	TGTGCCAGCAGCTGGGACCTAGCGGAACAAGAGACCCAGTACTTC
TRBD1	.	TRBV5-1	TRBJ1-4	CASSLQGAQPEKLFF	TGCGCCAGCAGCTTACAGGGGGCGCAGCCTGAAAAACTGTTTTTT
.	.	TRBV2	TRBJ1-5	CAGFPTRSNQPQHF	TGTGCCGGCTTCCCGACGAGGAGCAATCAGCCCCAGCATTTT
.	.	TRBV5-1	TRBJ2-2	CASSGNRELEHRELFF	TGCGCCAGCAGCGGGAACCGGGAATTAGAACACCGGGAGCTGTTTTTT
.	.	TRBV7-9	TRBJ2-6	CASSRLPGSGANVLTF	TGTGCCAGCAGCCGATTACCCGGGTCTGGGGCCAACGTCCTGACTTTC
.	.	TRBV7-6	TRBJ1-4	CASTLAPNEKLFF	TGTGCCAGCACCCTCGCGCCTAATGAAAAACTGTTTTTT
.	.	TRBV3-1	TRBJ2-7	CASSQAPSDYEQYF	TGTGCCAGCAGCCAAGCTCCCTCCGATTACGAGCAGTACTTC
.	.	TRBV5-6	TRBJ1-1	CASSLVSVREAFF	TGTGCCAGCAGCTTGGTGTCCGTCAGAGAAGCTTTCTTT
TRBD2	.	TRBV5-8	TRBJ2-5	CASSPGLADGETQYF	TGTGCCAGCAGCCCGGGACTAGCGGATGGAGAGACCCAGTACTTC
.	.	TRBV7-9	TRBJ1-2	CASSLLTGNNYGYTF	TGTGCCAGCAGCCTTTTGACAGGAAACAACTATGGCTACACCTTC
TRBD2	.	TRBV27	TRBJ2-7	CASSFSASGYEQYF	TGTGCCAGCAGTTTCTCCGCTAGCGGCTACGAGCAGTACTTC
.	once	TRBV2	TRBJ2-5	CARRGGIQETQYF	TGTGCCAGAAGGGGTGGGATTCAAGAGACCCAGTACTTC
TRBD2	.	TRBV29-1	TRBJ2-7	CSAQDGGWNEQYF	TGCAGCGCGCAAGACGGGGGGTGGAACGAGCAGTACTTC
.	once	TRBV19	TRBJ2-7	CASSMSQGGHEQYF	TGTGCCAGTAGTATGTCGCAGGGGGGCCACGAGCAGTACTTC
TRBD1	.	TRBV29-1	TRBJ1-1	CSVRQGYTEAFF	TGCAGCGTTCGACAGGGTTACACTGAAGCTTTCTTT
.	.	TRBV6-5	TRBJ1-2	CASSPTSSGGYTF	TGTGCCAGCAGTCCAACGTCGTCGGGCGGCTACACCTTC
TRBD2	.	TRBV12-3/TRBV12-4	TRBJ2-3	CASSHPGLASSDTQYF	TGTGCCAGCAGTCACCCGGGACTAGCGAGTTCAGATACGCAGTATTTT
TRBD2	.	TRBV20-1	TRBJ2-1	CSARDLGGRATNEQFF	TGCAGTGCTAGAGATTTAGGCGGGAGGGCCACCAATGAGCAGTTCTTC